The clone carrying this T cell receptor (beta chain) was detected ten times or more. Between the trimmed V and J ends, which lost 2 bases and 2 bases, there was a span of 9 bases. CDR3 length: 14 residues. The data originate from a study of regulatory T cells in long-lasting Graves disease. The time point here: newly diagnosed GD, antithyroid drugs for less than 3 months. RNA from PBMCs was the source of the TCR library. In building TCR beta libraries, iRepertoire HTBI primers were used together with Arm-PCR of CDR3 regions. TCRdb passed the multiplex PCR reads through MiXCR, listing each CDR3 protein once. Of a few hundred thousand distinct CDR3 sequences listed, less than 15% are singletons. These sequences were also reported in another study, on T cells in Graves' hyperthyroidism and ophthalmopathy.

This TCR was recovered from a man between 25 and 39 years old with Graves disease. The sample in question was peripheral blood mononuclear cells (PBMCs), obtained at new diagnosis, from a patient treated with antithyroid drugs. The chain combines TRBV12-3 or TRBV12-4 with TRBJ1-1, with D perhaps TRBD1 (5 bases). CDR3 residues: CASSLLTANTEAFF. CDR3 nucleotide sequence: TGTGCCAGCAGTTTACTGACAGCCAACACTGAAGCTTTCTTT.